These 9 T cell receptor beta chains share one sample of origin, sequenced in a study of blood T cell repertoires in COVID-19. This table comes from immunoSEQ multiplex PCR, and its TCRdb copy is limited to in-frame clones, with some not included. The sample yields 150,000 to 200,000 clones, around 85% seen once. The sample taken for sequencing was peripheral blood. All receptors come from a man between 65 and 79 years old with active or convalescent COVID-19.

J is TRBJ1-5 and V is TRBV10-3, with D possibly being TRBD1 (6 bases). Between the trimmed V and J ends, which lost 6 bases and 5 bases, there was a span of 11 bases. The CDR3 spans 13 residues. Germline CDR1 reads ENHRY; CDR2 reads SYGVKD. CDR3 DNA: TGTGCCATCAGGGCAGGGGTTGATCAGCCCCAGCATTTT. Amino acid sequence: CAIRAGVDQPQHF.

This rearrangement joins TRBV19 to TRBJ2-7; D remains ambiguous. Trimming removed 5 bases at V and 5 bases at J, with 16 bases between. CDR1 and CDR2 from the germline V gene are LNHDA and SQIVND (reference sequence). The CDR3 runs 14 residues. In nucleotides, the CDR3 is TGTGCCAGTAGTCGGGTCAGCAAGTCCCACGAGCAGTACTTC. Translation gives CASSRVSKSHEQYF. Full variable domain (outside the CDR3, taken from reference TRBV19 and TRBJ2-7): DGGITQSPKYLFRKEGQNVTLSCEQNLNHDAMYWYRQDPGQGLRLIYYSQIVNDFQKGDIAEGYSVSREKKESFPLTVTSAQKNPTAFYLCASSRVSKSHEQYFGPGTRLTVT.

The chain joins TRBV29-1 to TRBJ1-1; TRBD1 is a possible D gene (5 bases). V lost 4 bases to trimming and J lost 8 bases, with 8 bases between them. Germline CDR1 SQVTM, CDR2 ANQGSEA. The CDR3 contains 10 residues. CDR3: CSVVGGEAFF. The CDR3 coding sequence is TGCAGCGTTGTTGGGGGGGAAGCTTTCTTT.

DNA of the CDR3: TGTGCCAGCTCACCAAAGGGAGGGGGAGAGACCCAGTACTTC. This codes for CASSPKGGGETQYF. V usage is TRBV18 and J usage is TRBJ2-5, with D perhaps TRBD2 (7 bases). CDR3 length: 14 amino acids. CDR1 KGHSH and CDR2 LQKENI come from the germline V gene. Deletions cut 2 bases from V and 4 bases from J, with 11 bases between. The full variable domain, completed using reference TRBV18 and TRBJ2-5, is NAGVMQNPRHLVRRRGQEARLRCSPMKGHSHVYWYRQLPEEGLKFMVYLQKENIIDESGMPKERFSAEFPKEGPSILRIQQVVRGDSAAYFCASSPKGGGETQYFGPGTRLLVL.

This sequence joins TRBV6-5 and TRBJ2-7, with a possible D match to TRBD1 (7 bases). Trimming removed 10 bases from V and 2 bases from J, with 15 bases in between. The CDR3 has 13 amino acids. Germline V lookup: CDR1 MNHEY, CDR2 SVGAGI. The CDR3 DNA sequence: TGTGCCATTCATCAGGGGGGCACCTACGAGCAGTACTTC. This gives the protein CAIHQGGTYEQYF.

The V call is TRBV29-1, the J call TRBJ2-7; maybe TRBD1 (6 bases). CDR3 length equals 14 residues. The V gene lost 4 bases and the J gene lost 0 bases, with 13 bases spanning the gap. Germline assignment: CDR1 SQVTM and CDR2 ANQGSEA. CDR3 in amino acids: CSVVWGQLSYEQYF. DNA of the CDR3: TGCAGCGTTGTTTGGGGGCAGCTCTCCTACGAGCAGTACTTC.

Worth noting for this clone: Other DNA sequences in the sample encode the same CDR3. This rearrangement joins TRBV12-3 or TRBV12-4 to TRBJ2-7; D gene ambiguous. Trimming took off 1 base at V and 1 base at J, with 5 bases between the two ends. This CDR3 comprises 13 residues. As DNA, the CDR3 is TGTGCCAGCAGTTTAGGGCAGTCCTACGAGCAGTACTTC. As protein: CASSLGQSYEQYF.

This sequence joins TRBV5-8 and TRBJ2-6; D is undetermined. Germline lookup yields CDR1 SGHTS and CDR2 YDEGEE. This CDR3 comprises 13 residues. Trimming removed 5 bases from V and 3 bases from J, with 6 bases in between. In DNA, the CDR3 is TGTGCCAGCAGAACGAGTGGGGCCAACGTCCTGACTTTC. Its protein is CASRTSGANVLTF.

This chain links TRBV5-5 with TRBJ1-2; a possible D gene is TRBD1 (6 bases). Germline V gene sequence: CDR1 SGHKS, CDR2 YYEKEE (reference sequence). The CDR3 has 17 residues. Between the trimmed V and J ends, which lost 0 bases and 2 bases, there was a span of 17 bases. CDR3 DNA: TGTGCCAGCAGCTTGGCTCGGACAGACTCCTCGAACTATGGCTACACCTTC. As protein: CASSLARTDSSNYGYTF.